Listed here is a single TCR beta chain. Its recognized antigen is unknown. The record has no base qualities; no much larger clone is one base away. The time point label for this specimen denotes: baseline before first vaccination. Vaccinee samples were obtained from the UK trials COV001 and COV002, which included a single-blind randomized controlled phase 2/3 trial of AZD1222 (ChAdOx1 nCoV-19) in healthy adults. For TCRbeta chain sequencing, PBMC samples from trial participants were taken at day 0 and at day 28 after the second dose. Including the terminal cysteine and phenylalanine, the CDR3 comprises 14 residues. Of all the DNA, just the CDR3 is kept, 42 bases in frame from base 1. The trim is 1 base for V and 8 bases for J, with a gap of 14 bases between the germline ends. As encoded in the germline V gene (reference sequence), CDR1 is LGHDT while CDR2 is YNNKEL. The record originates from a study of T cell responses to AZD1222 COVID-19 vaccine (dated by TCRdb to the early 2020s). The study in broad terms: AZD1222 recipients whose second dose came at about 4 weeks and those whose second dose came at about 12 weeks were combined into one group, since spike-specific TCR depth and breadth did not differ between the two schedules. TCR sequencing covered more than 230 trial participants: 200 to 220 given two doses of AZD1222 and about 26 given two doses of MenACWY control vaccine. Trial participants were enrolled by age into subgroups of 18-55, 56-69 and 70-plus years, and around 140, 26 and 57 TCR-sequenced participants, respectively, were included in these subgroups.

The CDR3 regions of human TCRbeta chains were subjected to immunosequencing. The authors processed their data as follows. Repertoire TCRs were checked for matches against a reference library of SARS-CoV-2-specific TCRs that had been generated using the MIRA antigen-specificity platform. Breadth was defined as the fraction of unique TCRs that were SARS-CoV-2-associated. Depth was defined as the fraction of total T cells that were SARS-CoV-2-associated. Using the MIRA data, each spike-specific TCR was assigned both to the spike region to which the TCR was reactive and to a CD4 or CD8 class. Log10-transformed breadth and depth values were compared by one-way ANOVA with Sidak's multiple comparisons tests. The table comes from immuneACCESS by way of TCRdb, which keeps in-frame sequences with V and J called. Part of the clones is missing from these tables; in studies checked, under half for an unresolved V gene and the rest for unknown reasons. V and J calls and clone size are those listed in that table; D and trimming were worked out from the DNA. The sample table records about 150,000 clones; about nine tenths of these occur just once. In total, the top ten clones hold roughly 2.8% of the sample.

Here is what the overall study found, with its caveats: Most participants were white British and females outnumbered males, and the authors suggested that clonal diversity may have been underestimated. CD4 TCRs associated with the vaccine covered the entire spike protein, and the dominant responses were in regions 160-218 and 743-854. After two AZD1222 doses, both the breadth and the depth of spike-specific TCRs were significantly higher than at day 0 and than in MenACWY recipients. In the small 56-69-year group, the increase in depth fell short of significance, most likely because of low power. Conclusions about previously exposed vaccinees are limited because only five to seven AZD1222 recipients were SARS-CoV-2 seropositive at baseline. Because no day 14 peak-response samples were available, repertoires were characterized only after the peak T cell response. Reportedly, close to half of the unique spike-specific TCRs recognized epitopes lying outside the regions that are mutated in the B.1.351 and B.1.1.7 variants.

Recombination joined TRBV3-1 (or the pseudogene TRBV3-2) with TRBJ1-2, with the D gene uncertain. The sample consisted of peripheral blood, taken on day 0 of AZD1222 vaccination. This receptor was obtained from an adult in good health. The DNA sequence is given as TGTGCCAGCAGCCAAGTCTCATCAGCGAGCGGCTACACCTTC. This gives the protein CASSQVSSASGYTF.